One sample yielded the 27 T cell receptor beta chains listed below, sequenced in a study of cytomegalovirus exposure and HLA in healthy donors. Amplification used 60 Vbeta primers and 13 Jbeta primers. Sequenced by immunoSEQ multiplex PCR; TCRdb stores in-frame clones only, minus some. This table holds 120,000 or so clones, around 77% found once. The specimen was PBMCs. The receptors come from a man between 45 and 60 years old in good health and CMV-seropositive.

Concerning this clone itself: A much larger clone differs from this one at a single base, so this may be a read error. The chain couples TRBV7-8 to TRBJ1-1, with a possible D match to TRBD1 (6 bases). Looked up from germline, CDR1 is SGHVS and CDR2 is FQNEAQ. The CDR3 totals 13 residues. Trimming shortened V by 4 bases and J by 1 base, and 7 bases separated the two germline ends. The DNA of the CDR3 is TGTGCCAGCAGCTCACAGGGGAACACTGAAGCTTTCTTT. This translates into CASSSQGNTEAFF.

This clone has only one observation. This chain connects TRBV9 to TRBJ1-2; no clear D gene. V dropped 0 bases and J dropped 3 bases, with 6 bases sitting between them. The CDR3 extends over 13 amino acids. Looked up from germline, CDR1 is SGDLS and CDR2 is YYNGEE. The CDR3 reads CASSVDGDYGYTF. CDR3 nucleotides: TGTGCCAGCAGCGTAGACGGGGACTATGGCTACACCTTC.

The chain combines TRBV28 with TRBJ2-2, with 9 bases matching TRBD1. In germline, CDR1 is MDHEN, CDR2 SYDVKM. The CDR3 runs to 13 residues. V lost 6 bases to trimming and J lost 8 bases; unmatched junction nucleotides: 4. The CDR3 protein is CASSTGGMGELFF. CDR3 in DNA: TGTGCCAGCAGCACAGGGGGCATGGGGGAGCTGTTTTTT.

The V gene is TRBV19, the J gene TRBJ1-1, with TRBD1 matching over 9 bases. This CDR3 region has 18 residues. Germline loops: CDR1 LNHDA, CDR2 SQIVND (reference sequence). Trimming removed 2 bases from V and 0 bases from J; junction bases left unmatched: 10. The CDR3 protein is CASSIFGTGQLMNTEAFF. CDR3 bases: TGTGCCAGTAGTATATTCGGGACAGGGCAGCTAATGAACACTGAAGCTTTCTTT.

The rearrangement links TRBV7-2 to TRBJ2-1; D is perhaps TRBD2 (5 bases). Germline V gene data show CDR1 as SGHTA and CDR2 as FQGNSA. V lost 6 bases and J lost 6, with 15 bases in between. The CDR3 contains 14 residues. CDR3 in amino acids: CASSSQRDSNEQFF. The CDR3 DNA reads as TGTGCCAGCAGTTCCCAGAGGGATAGCAATGAGCAGTTCTTC.

This clone turned up a few times. The chain has TRBV2 and TRBJ1-5, with 7 nucleotides matching TRBD1. The length of the CDR3 is 15 residues. Germline trimming cut 7 bases from V and 0 bases from J; bases unmatched to any gene: 6. Germline-derived CDR1 and CDR2 are SNHLY and FYNNEI. CDR3 DNA: TGTGCCAGCAAAGGACAGGCGACTAGCAATCAGCCCCAGCATTTT. As protein: CASKGQATSNQPQHF.

By its share, this clone is medium-sized. The chain employs TRBV6-1 and TRBJ1-5; D gene unclear. The CDR3 contains 14 residues. Trimming left V 6 bases short and J 6 bases short, with 15 bases between. The germline CDR1 and CDR2 sequences are MNHNS and SASEGT. The CDR3 DNA reads TGTGCCAGCAGGTTTTCAGGAACGAGTCAGCCCCAGCATTTT. Its protein is CASRFSGTSQPQHF.

The chain is built from TRBV2 and TRBJ1-2; D unresolved. This CDR3 has 14 residues. V was clipped by 3 bases and J by 0 bases, with 8 bases between them. Germline V gene lookup returns CDR1 SNHLY and CDR2 FYNNEI. The DNA of the CDR3 is TGTGCCAGCAGTGAGAGGGAATCTAACTATGGCTACACCTTC. As protein: CASSERESNYGYTF. Complete variable domain (other parts from reference TRBV2 and TRBJ1-2): EPEVTQTPSHQVTQMGQEVILRCVPISNHLYFYWYRQILGQKVEFLVSFYNNEISEKSEIFDDQFSVERPDGSNFTLKIRSTKLEDSAMYFCASSERESNYGYTFGSGTRLTVV.

The chain employs TRBV7-6 and TRBJ1-4, with TRBD1 matching over 9 bases. V lost 0 bases and J lost 4; bases outside the gene matches: 0. CDR3 length: 15 residues. In germline, CDR1 is SGHVS, CDR2 FNYEAQ. CDR3 in amino acids: CASSLAGQGNEKLFF. CDR3 bases: TGTGCCAGCAGCTTAGCGGGACAGGGTAATGAAAAACTGTTTTTT.

The chain recombines TRBV13 with TRBJ2-5; D gene ambiguous. The V end lost 5 bases, the J end lost 4 bases, and 8 bases lay between the germline ends. The CDR3 runs 12 residues. Germline V gives CDR1 PRHDT, CDR2 FYEKMQ (reference sequence). Here the CDR3 reads CASSASGETQYF. The CDR3 DNA follows: TGTGCCAGCAGCGCCTCAGGAGAGACCCAGTACTTC.

This chain joins TRBV4-3 and TRBJ1-4; a possible D gene is TRBD1 (6 bases). The CDR3 consists of 16 residues. The germline gives CDR1 LGHNA, CDR2 YSLEER. The V gene lost 3 bases and the J gene lost 4 bases, with 15 bases spanning the gap. In nucleotides, the CDR3 is TGCGCCAGCAGCCAGCAGGGGAGAGTGGTTAATGAAAAACTGTTTTTT. Protein sequence: CASSQQGRVVNEKLFF.

With regard to this clone: This sample also contains other DNA sequences that code for the same CDR3. V usage is TRBV6-5 and J usage is TRBJ2-7; D is ambiguous. V lost 0 bases to trimming and J lost 1 base, with 4 bases between them. CDR3 length: 13 residues. Germline V gene data show CDR1 as MNHEY and CDR2 as SVGAGI. The DNA for the CDR3 is TGTGCCAGCAGTTACTCTCAGTCCTACGAGCAGTACTTC. Its translation: CASSYSQSYEQYF.

The V gene is TRBV7-9, the J gene TRBJ1-5; D ambiguous. Per germline, CDR1 SEHNR and CDR2 FQNEAQ (reference sequence). The CDR3 length is 15 residues. Between the trimmed V and J ends, which lost 2 bases and 4 bases, there was a span of 12 bases. The CDR3 region has the DNA TGTGCCAGCAGCTTATCGTCCAGTCGTAATCAGCCCCAGCATTTT. Encoded protein: CASSLSSSRNQPQHF.

This chain links TRBV5-1 with TRBJ2-7; D ambiguous. Germline values: CDR1 SGHRS, CDR2 YFSETQ. With 0 bases removed from V and 4 bases from J, the gap between germline ends came to 5 bases. The length of the CDR3 is 12 residues. The CDR3 is CASSLAPYEQYF. CDR3 DNA: TGCGCCAGCAGCTTGGCTCCGTACGAGCAGTACTTC.

The V and J genes are TRBV29-1 and TRBJ1-2, with D unclear. Germline V gene sequence: CDR1 SQVTM, CDR2 ANQGSEA. Trimming shortened V by 7 bases and J by 8 bases, and 20 bases separated the two germline ends. This CDR3 has 13 residues. For the CDR3, the DNA is TGCAGCGCCGGAGATGGTCGGTTTATGGGCTACACCTTC. Translated: CSAGDGRFMGYTF.

This clone has just a few counts. The chain is built from TRBV6-1 and TRBJ2-3; D not resolved. Germline-derived CDR1 and CDR2 are MNHNS and SASEGT. The CDR3 runs 12 residues. Trimming pared 6 bases from V and 0 bases from J, leaving 4 bases between. CDR3 residues: CASRTSTDTQYF. CDR3 in DNA: TGTGCCAGCAGGACTAGCACAGATACGCAGTATTTT.

The chain uses TRBV9 and TRBJ1-2; a possible D gene is TRBD1 (5 bases). This CDR3 comprises 15 residues. Germline loops: CDR1 SGDLS, CDR2 YYNGEE. Trimming removed 4 bases at V and 3 bases at J, with 16 bases between. The CDR3 DNA is TGTGCCAGCAGCTGGAGGGGAGGGGCTGACTATGGCTACACCTTC. It specifies CASSWRGGADYGYTF.

The genes are TRBV29-1 and TRBJ1-1; D is unclear. This CDR3 has 15 residues. V gave up 5 bases and J gave up 1 base, with 17 bases separating them. Germline CDR1 reads SQVTM; CDR2 reads ANQGSEA. In nucleotides, the CDR3 is TGCAGCGTTAAGCCGACGGAGGGCGAGAACACTGAAGCTTTCTTT. It is translated as CSVKPTEGENTEAFF.

In nucleotides, the CDR3 is TGTGCCAGCAGCCCGCACAGGGGGCGGTTAGTCACTGAAGCTTTCTTT. It encodes CASSPHRGRLVTEAFF. The chain links TRBV7-9 to TRBJ1-1; 9 bases match TRBD1. The CDR3 extends over 16 amino acids. The V gene end was trimmed by 5 bases and the J gene end by 4 bases; junction bases not matched to a gene: 11. Germline V lookup: CDR1 SEHNR, CDR2 FQNEAQ (reference sequence).

This clone has only one observation. The chain employs TRBV6-6 and TRBJ2-3; TRBD1 aligns across 7 bases. Losses at the gene ends were 6 bases for V and 15 bases for J; bases not matched to a gene: 12. Germline lookup yields CDR1 MNHNY and CDR2 SVGAGI (reference sequence). CDR3 length equals 12 residues. CDR3 DNA sequence: TGTGCCAGCAGCCCACAGGGGCCAAGAGAATATTTT. This translates into CASSPQGPREYF.

In this sample, this clone turned up once. The chain employs TRBV6-5 and TRBJ1-2; tentatively, D is TRBD1 (5 bases). CDR1 and CDR2 (germline): MNHEY, SVGAGI. V was shortened by 5 bases and J by 4 bases, with 17 bases between the two germline ends. The CDR3 length is 15 residues. The DNA of the CDR3 is TGTGCCAGCAGTCCCGGGTCAGGGAATAGCTATGGCTACACCTTC. Residues: CASSPGSGNSYGYTF.

The genes are TRBV5-4 and TRBJ2-1; 16 bases align to TRBD2. CDR3 length equals 17 residues. The junction had 7 bases not matched to a gene; V was cut back by 3 bases and J by 7 bases. The germline CDR1 and CDR2 sequences are SGHNT and YYREEE (reference sequence). CDR3 amino acids: CASSSGTSGRAGNEQFF. CDR3 in DNA: TGTGCCAGCAGCTCCGGGACTAGCGGGAGGGCCGGGAATGAGCAGTTCTTC.

This chain uses TRBV29-1 with TRBJ2-4; D gene uncertain. Trimming stripped 3 bases from V and 7 bases from J, with 7 bases between. The CDR3 has 11 residues. Germline loops: CDR1 SQVTM, CDR2 ANQGSEA. CDR3 in amino acids: CSVETRNIQYF. The CDR3 DNA follows: TGCAGCGTTGAGACAAGGAACATTCAGTACTTC.

The chain joins TRBV6-1 to TRBJ2-1; the match to TRBD2 covers 9 bases. The germline V gene has CDR1 MNHNS and CDR2 SASEGT. J gave up 6 bases and V 11 bases, and 14 bases lay outside the gene matches. The CDR3 spans 15 residues. This CDR3 reads CASHSSGLASNEQFF. Here the CDR3 DNA reads TGTGCCTCACATTCCTCGGGACTAGCCTCCAATGAGCAGTTCTTC.

The rearrangement joins TRBV5-1 to TRBJ2-7; the match to TRBD1 covers 7 bases. J lost 5 bases, V lost 3 bases, and 8 bases had no gene match. CDR3 size: 14 residues. CDR1 and CDR2 from the germline V gene are SGHRS and YFSETQ. This CDR3 reads CASSSQGTGNEQYF. The CDR3 coding sequence is TGCGCCAGCAGCTCACAGGGGACCGGTAACGAGCAGTACTTC.

This clone was picked up one time. V gene TRBV7-9 combines with J gene TRBJ2-1, with 8 nucleotides matching TRBD1. Per germline, CDR1 SEHNR and CDR2 FQNEAQ (reference sequence). V lost 5 bases, J lost 4 bases, and 7 bases stayed unmatched. CDR3 length: 15 residues. The CDR3 DNA reads TGTGCCAGCAGCCAGAGGACAGGGCGATACAATGAGCAGTTCTTC. This gives the protein CASSQRTGRYNEQFF.

The rearrangement links TRBV14 to TRBJ2-5, with 9 bases that match TRBD2. V lost 4 bases and J lost 4; bases outside the gene matches: 10. Germline CDR1 SGHDN, CDR2 FVKESK. The CDR3 sequence is 16 residues long. The CDR3 is CASSLRLVAGVETQYF. In nucleotides, the CDR3 is TGTGCCAGCAGCCTCCGATTGGTAGCGGGGGTAGAGACCCAGTACTTC.